The 20 T cell receptor beta chains below were found in one sample sequenced in a study of CD8 T cells in ankylosing spondylitis. Study observations and caveats: Roughly eight highly homologous variants made up a TCR beta motif that seemed to typify ankylosing spondylitis blood.

TCRdb fed the 5' RACE reads into MiXCR, producing one record per CDR3 protein. The sample shows around 130,000 distinct CDR3 sequences, 17% of them seen only once. For these TCRs, the target antigens are not known. Sequences were obtained from blood, either unsorted or a sorted T cell fraction (not recorded which). All receptors derive from a male donor with ankylosing spondylitis.

J is TRBJ2-7 and V is TRBV10-3; the D call may be TRBD1 or TRBD2 (5 bases each). The CDR3 has 15 residues. Germline V lookup: CDR1 ENHRY, CDR2 SYGVKD. Between the trimmed V and J ends, which lost 2 bases and 0 bases, there was a span of 11 bases. The CDR3 nucleotides read TGTGCCATCAGTGAGGGGGGAAAAAGCTCCTACGAGCAGTACTTC. Residues: CAISEGGKSSYEQYF.

The chain uses TRBV9 and TRBJ2-1, with D perhaps matching TRBD1 or TRBD2 (5 bases each). V lost 3 bases and J 4 bases, leaving 14 bases between the germline ends. This CDR3 has 15 amino acids. CDR1 is SGDLS, CDR2 YYNGEE, per germline. CDR3 DNA: TGTGCCAGCAGCGCGGGGACGGAGACTTACAATGAGCAGTTCTTC. Protein product: CASSAGTETYNEQFF.

V and J are TRBV20-1 and TRBJ2-1, with 7 nucleotides matching TRBD2. CDR1 is DFQATT, CDR2 SNEGSKA, per germline (reference sequence). Germline trimming cut 4 bases from V and 6 bases from J; bases unmatched to any gene: 9. The CDR3 has 14 amino acids. The CDR3, as DNA: TGCAGTGCTAACTCGGGAGGAGGAGGCAATGAGCAGTTCTTC. Its translation: CSANSGGGGNEQFF.

This clonotype was seen a few times. V and J are TRBV9 and TRBJ2-1, with a possible D match to TRBD2 (7 bases). Trimming left V 5 bases short and J 6 bases short, with 24 bases between. This CDR3 contains 17 residues. Germline V gene data show CDR1 as SGDLS and CDR2 as YYNGEE. CDR3 loop: CASSAPSGAGDVNEQFF. The CDR3 coding sequence is TGTGCCAGCAGTGCCCCTTCGGGGGCGGGAGATGTCAATGAGCAGTTCTTC.

J is TRBJ1-4 and V is TRBV9, with D maybe TRBD1 (5 bases). The V gene lost 0 bases and the J gene lost 5 bases, with 8 bases spanning the gap. The CDR3 contains 14 residues. Germline V gene lookup returns CDR1 SGDLS and CDR2 YYNGEE. CDR3 residues: CASSVGGRNEKLFF. Written as DNA, the CDR3 is TGTGCCAGCAGCGTAGGGGGCAGGAATGAAAAACTGTTTTTT.

The chain couples TRBV29-1 to TRBJ2-1; TRBD2 agrees at 9 bases. Germline V gives CDR1 SQVTM, CDR2 ANQGSEA. CDR3 length: 14 amino acids. V trimming: 6 bases; J trimming: 6 bases; junction bases outside the gene matches: 9. The CDR3 nucleotides are TGCAGCGTCCTTAGGCGGGAGGGCCCCAATGAGCAGTTCTTC. Its protein is CSVLRREGPNEQFF.

V gene TRBV6-1 combines with J gene TRBJ2-1; 13 positions agree with TRBD2. CDR3 length: 14 amino acids. The V gene's germline CDR1 is MNHNS and CDR2 SASEGT. Losses at the gene ends were 6 bases for V and 7 bases for J; bases not matched to a gene: 3. In DNA form, the CDR3 reads TGTGCCAGCAGGGGACTAGCGGGATGGAATGAGCAGTTCTTC. Its translation is CASRGLAGWNEQFF.

This clonotype showed up just a few times. The V and J genes are TRBV5-1 and TRBJ2-7; TRBD1 aligns across 8 bases. In germline, CDR1 is SGHRS, CDR2 YFSETQ. The ends lost 0 bases at V and 2 bases at J; junction bases unmatched: 10. This CDR3 comprises 17 residues. The CDR3 DNA reads TGCGCCAGCAGCTTGGCCCCTGACAGGGGCCAAACCTACGAGCAGTACTTC. This gives the protein CASSLAPDRGQTYEQYF.

This chain links TRBV5-1 with TRBJ2-1; D is uncertain. This CDR3 spans 19 amino acids. The germline V gene has CDR1 SGHRS and CDR2 YFSETQ. V gave up 4 bases and J gave up 4 bases, with 27 bases separating them. The CDR3, as DNA: TGCGCCAGCAGCCCCTACGAAAGCAGAATCCTAGGTCCTTACAATGAGCAGTTCTTC. Translated: CASSPYESRILGPYNEQFF.

This clonotype was counted a few times. This chain links TRBV20-1 with TRBJ2-7; D call uncertain. V was cut by 1 base and J by 3 bases, with 13 bases left in between. The CDR3 runs 14 residues. The germline gives CDR1 DFQATT, CDR2 SNEGSKA (reference sequence). CDR3 coding DNA: TGCAGTGCTAGAGGGATTCGCGAGAACTACGAGCAGTACTTC. Amino acids: CSARGIRENYEQYF.

This rearrangement joins TRBV19 to TRBJ1-5; 10 positions agree with TRBD1. Germline CDR1 and CDR2: LNHDA and SQIVND (reference sequence). The V and J ends lost 8 bases and 1 base, in that order; junction bases with no gene match: 5. This CDR3 has 15 amino acids. CDR3 sequence: CASRWTGGSNQPQHF. CDR3 nucleotides: TGTGCCAGTCGATGGACAGGGGGGAGCAATCAGCCCCAGCATTTT. Filled out from reference TRBV19 and TRBJ1-5, the complete variable domain reads DGGITQSPKYLFRKEGQNVTLSCEQNLNHDAMYWYRQDPGQGLRLIYYSQIVNDFQKGDIAEGYSVSREKKESFPLTVTSAQKNPTAFYLCASRWTGGSNQPQHFGDGTRLSIL.

This clonotype was seen more than once but under ten times. The chain has TRBV20-1 and TRBJ2-7, with 7 positions matching TRBD1. The CDR3 runs 13 residues. Germline loops: CDR1 DFQATT, CDR2 SNEGSKA (reference sequence). V dropped 1 base and J dropped 2; count of bases not matched to a gene: 2. In DNA form, the CDR3 reads TGCAGTGCTAGAGGGGGACAGACCTACGAGCAGTACTTC. Its protein is CSARGGQTYEQYF.

This chain connects TRBV28 to TRBJ2-1, with unresolved D. Trimming stripped 3 bases from V and 8 bases from J, with 14 bases between. CDR1 is MDHEN and CDR2 is SYDVKM in the germline V gene. CDR3 length equals 14 residues. The CDR3 spells CASSFLQPRYEQFF. The CDR3 DNA reads TGTGCCAGCAGTTTCCTACAGCCACGATATGAGCAGTTCTTC.

The genes are TRBV6-2 or TRBV6-3 and TRBJ2-1; 9 positions match TRBD2. Germline V lookup: CDR1 MNHEY, CDR2 SVGEGT. J lost 5 bases, V lost 2 bases, and 19 bases had no gene match. The CDR3 spans 20 residues. CDR3: CASSYQILLYLAGSDNEQFF. For the CDR3, the DNA is TGTGCCAGCAGTTACCAGATCCTGCTGTATCTAGCGGGGAGCGACAATGAGCAGTTCTTC.

J is TRBJ2-7 and V is TRBV15, with unresolved D. The CDR3 sequence is 16 residues long. Trimming cost V 0 bases and J 1 base, with 13 bases left between them. Per the germline V gene, CDR1 is LNHNV and CDR2 is YYDKDF (reference sequence). Here the CDR3 DNA reads TGTGCCACCAGCAGAGATCGGGCGGACCTGTCCTACGAGCAGTACTTC. It specifies CATSRDRADLSYEQYF.

CDR3 loop: CASKYPRGGTDTQYF. The CDR3 nucleotides read TGTGCCAGCAAGTACCCGCGGGGAGGGACAGATACGCAGTATTTT. The J gene is TRBJ2-3, the V gene TRBV27; 7 bases line up with TRBD2. The CDR3 runs to 15 residues. Trimming at V came to 7 bases and at J to 3 bases, leaving 10 bases not matched to a gene. Germline V gene data show CDR1 as MNHEY and CDR2 as SMNVEV (reference sequence).

The chain recombines TRBV7-9 with TRBJ2-7; TRBD1 matches at 7 bases. The germline gives CDR1 SEHNR, CDR2 FQNEAQ (reference sequence). With 5 bases clipped from V and 6 bases from J, the junction kept 4 bases outside the gene matches. This CDR3 has 12 amino acids. Here the CDR3 DNA reads TGTGCCAGCAGCAAAGGGACAGTCGAGCAGTACTTC. It yields the protein CASSKGTVEQYF.

The sample holds a few counts of this clonotype. V is TRBV11-2 and J is TRBJ2-1; possible D gene TRBD2, 6 bases. CDR3 length: 11 residues. V lost 10 bases to trimming and J lost 13 bases, with 17 bases between them. CDR1 and CDR2 (germline): SGHAT, FQNNGV. This CDR3 is CATEVRRGQFF. CDR3 DNA sequence: TGTGCCACCGAAGTGAGGCGGGGACAGTTCTTC. Full variable domain (remainder filled in from reference TRBV11-2 and TRBJ2-1): EAGVAQSPRYKIIEKRQSVAFWCNPISGHATLYWYQQILGQGPKLLIQFQNNGVVDDSQLPKDRFSAERLKGVDSTLKIQPAKLEDSAVYLCATEVRRGQFFGPGTRLTVL.

This clonotype was seen a handful of times. The rearrangement joins TRBV27 to TRBJ2-3, with 13 nucleotides matching TRBD2. The V gene's germline CDR1 is MNHEY and CDR2 SMNVEV (reference sequence). V lost 5 bases and J lost 4; bases outside the gene matches: 3. This CDR3 comprises 15 residues. This CDR3 is CASSRTSGGADTQYF. The CDR3 DNA follows: TGTGCCAGCAGTAGGACTAGCGGGGGAGCAGATACGCAGTATTTT.

The genes are TRBV20-1 and TRBJ2-1; D is unresolved. The CDR3 sequence is 13 residues long. The germline CDR1 and CDR2 sequences are DFQATT and SNEGSKA (reference sequence). Trimming stripped 4 bases from V and 7 bases from J, with 14 bases between. Here the CDR3 DNA reads TGCAGTGCTACAGCTATAGGACCAAATGAGCAGTTCTTC. It specifies CSATAIGPNEQFF.